This TCR beta chain was sequenced for a study of technical replicates of blood from several donors. Repertoires were generated with immunoSEQ multiplex PCR, while TCRdb's copy carries only in-frame clones and drops some. Altogether more than 70,000 clones are present, about 89% being singletons, with the ten largest covering 0.27%. This CDR3 has 16 residues. Trimming cost V 4 bases and J 1 base; bases outside gene matches: 6. The V gene's germline CDR1 is SGHRS and CDR2 YFSETQ. V usage is TRBV5-1 and J usage is TRBJ2-3; 10 nucleotides line up with TRBD2. Sequenced: T cells isolated from PBMCs. The sequence came from a human donor in good health. CDR3 amino acids: CASSPSGTSGTDTQYF. In nucleotides, the CDR3 is TGCGCCAGCAGCCCCTCTGGGACTAGCGGCACAGATACGCAGTATTTT. The full variable domain, rest sourced from reference TRBV5-1 and TRBJ2-3, is KAGVTQTPRYLIKTRGQQVTLSCSPISGHRSVSWYQQTPGQGLQFLFEYFSETQRNKGNFPGRFSGRQFSNSRSEMNVSTLELGDSALYLCASSPSGTSGTDTQYFGPGTRLTVL.